This is a list of T cell receptor beta chains from one sample in a study of graft-versus-host responses after intestinal transplantation. These receptors' targets are unknown. Produced via immunoSEQ multiplex PCR; TCRdb's table is partial and in-frame only. The data show about 120,000 clones, with around nine tenths seen just once and 0.23% held by the top ten. Source: unstimulated CD4+ T cells sorted from spleen or lymph node cells, taken before transplant. Source of these receptors: a human donor who was the organ donor for an intestinal transplant. CDR3s include the opening cysteine and the closing phenylalanine or tryptophan. The order of the fields is CDR3 length, D gene, J gene, V gene, CDR3 protein, CDR3 DNA. D genes are given only for firm matches.

15 | - | TRBJ2-6 | TRBV15 | CATSRGHSGANVLTF | TGTGCCACCAGCAGAGGCCATTCTGGGGCCAACGTCCTGACTTTC
16 | TRBD2 | TRBJ2-3 | TRBV30 | CAWSKGLAGGSDTQYF | TGTGCCTGGAGCAAAGGACTAGCGGGAGGGTCAGATACGCAGTATTTT
16 | TRBD1 | TRBJ2-2 | TRBV4-1 | CASSQVTGIGTGELFF | TGCGCCAGCAGCCAAGTGACAGGGATAGGCACCGGGGAGCTGTTTTTT
17 | TRBD2 | TRBJ2-2 | TRBV9 | CASSVALSGNSDGELFF | TGTGCCAGCAGCGTAGCTCTTAGCGGGAACTCGGACGGGGAGCTGTTTTTT
16 | - | TRBJ1-5 | TRBV4-1 | CASSQERAVGNQPQHF | TGCGCCAGCAGCCAAGAAAGGGCCGTGGGCAATCAGCCCCAGCATTTT
13 | - | TRBJ2-3 | TRBV5-1 | CANSSGSTDTQYF | TGCGCCAACAGCAGCGGGAGCACAGATACGCAGTATTTT
13 | - | TRBJ1-1 | TRBV19 | CASSAGQNTEAFF | TGTGCCAGTAGTGCGGGACAGAACACTGAAGCTTTCTTT
15 | - | TRBJ2-7 | TRBV4-3 | CASSQDSGRSREQYF | TGCGCCAGCAGCCAAGATTCGGGTAGATCGCGGGAGCAGTACTTC
12 | - | TRBJ2-7 | TRBV6-5 | CASSEAGTQQYF | TGTGCCAGCAGTGAAGCCGGGACACAGCAGTACTTC
13 | - | TRBJ1-3 | TRBV6-5 | CAKISGAGNTIYF | TGTGCCAAGATATCAGGGGCTGGAAACACCATATATTTT
14 | - | TRBJ1-5 | TRBV7-8 | CASSLKGSNQPQHF | TGTGCCAGCAGCTTAAAGGGAAGCAATCAGCCCCAGCATTTT